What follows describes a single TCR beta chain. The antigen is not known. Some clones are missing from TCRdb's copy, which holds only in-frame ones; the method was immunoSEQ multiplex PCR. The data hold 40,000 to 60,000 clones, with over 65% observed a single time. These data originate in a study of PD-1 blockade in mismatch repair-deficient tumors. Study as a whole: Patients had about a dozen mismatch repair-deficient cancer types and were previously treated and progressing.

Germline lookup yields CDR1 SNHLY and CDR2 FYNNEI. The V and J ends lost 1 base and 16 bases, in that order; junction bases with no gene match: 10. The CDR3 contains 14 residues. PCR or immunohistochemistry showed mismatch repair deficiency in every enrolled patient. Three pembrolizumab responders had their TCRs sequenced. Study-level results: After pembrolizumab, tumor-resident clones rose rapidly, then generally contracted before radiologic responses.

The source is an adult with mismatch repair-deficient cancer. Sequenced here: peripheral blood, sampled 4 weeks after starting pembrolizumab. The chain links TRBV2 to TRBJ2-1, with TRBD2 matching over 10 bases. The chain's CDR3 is CASSEGLAGDSLFF. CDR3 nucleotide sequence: TGTGCCAGCAGTGAAGGCCTAGCGGGAGATTCGTTATTCTTC.